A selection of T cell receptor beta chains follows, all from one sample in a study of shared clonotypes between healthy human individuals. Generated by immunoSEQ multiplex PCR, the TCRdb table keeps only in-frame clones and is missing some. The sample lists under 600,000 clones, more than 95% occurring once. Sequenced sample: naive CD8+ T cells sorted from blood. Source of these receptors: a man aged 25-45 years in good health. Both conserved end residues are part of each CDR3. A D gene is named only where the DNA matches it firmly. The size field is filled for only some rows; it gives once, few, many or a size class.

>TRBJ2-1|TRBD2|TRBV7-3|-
TGTGCCAGCAGCTTACCGGGAGGGCCCCAGTTCTTC
CASSLPGGPQFF
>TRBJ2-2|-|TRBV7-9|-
TGTGCCAGCAGCTTATCGCCGACAGGACCCGGGGAGCTGTTTTTT
CASSLSPTGPGELFF
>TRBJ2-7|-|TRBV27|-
TGTGCCAGCAGTCCTAAGTCCGGACGTGAGCAGTACTTC
CASSPKSGREQYF
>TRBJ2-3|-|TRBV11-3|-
TGTGCCAGCAGCTTAGGCCCCCAATTATTGGATACGCAGTATTTT
CASSLGPQLLDTQYF
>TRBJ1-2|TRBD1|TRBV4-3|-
TGCGCCAGCAGCCCCCAGGTCGGGACAGGGGGCCTTTATGGCTACACCTTC
CASSPQVGTGGLYGYTF
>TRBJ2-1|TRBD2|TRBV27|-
TGTGCCAGCATCTTGATTTTCGGCGGGAGCAATGAGCAGTTCTTC
CASILIFGGSNEQFF
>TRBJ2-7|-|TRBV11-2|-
TGTGCCAGCACCCAGAAGGGGGATTTATACGAGCAGTACTTC
CASTQKGDLYEQYF
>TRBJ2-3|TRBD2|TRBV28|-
TGTGCCAGCAGTCCAGGGACTAGCGGGAGAGTAACAGATACGCAGTATTTT
CASSPGTSGRVTDTQYF
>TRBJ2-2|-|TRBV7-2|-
TGTGCCAGCAGATCGACAGGCTCGGGCACCGGGGAGCTGTTTTTT
CASRSTGSGTGELFF
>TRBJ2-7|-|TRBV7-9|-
TGTGCCAGCAGCCCCGGGGCCTCGGGCGAGCAGTACTTC
CASSPGASGEQYF
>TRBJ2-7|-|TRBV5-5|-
TGTGCCAGCAGCTTGCTTGTCCCGCCTAAGTACGAGCAGTACTTC
CASSLLVPPKYEQYF
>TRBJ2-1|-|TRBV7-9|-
TGTGCCAGCAGCTTAACCAAGAATTTGCCAATCGATGAGCAGTTCTTC
CASSLTKNLPIDEQFF
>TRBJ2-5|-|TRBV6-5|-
TGTGCCAGCAGTTACTCGAACAGCTACCAAGAGACCCAGTACTTC
CASSYSNSYQETQYF
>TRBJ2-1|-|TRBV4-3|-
TGCGCCAGCAGCAAAGGGGGGGACCTATCCTACAATGAGCAGTTCTTC
CASSKGGDLSYNEQFF
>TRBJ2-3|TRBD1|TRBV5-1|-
TGCGCCAGCAGCTTGGGAAGACAGGGAGGCACAGATACGCAGTATTTT
CASSLGRQGGTDTQYF
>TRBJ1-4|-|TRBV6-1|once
TGTGCCAGCAGTGAAGGGTACAGTAATGAAAAACTGTTTTTT
CASSEGYSNEKLFF
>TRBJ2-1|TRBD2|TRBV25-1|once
TGTGCCAGCAGCAGGCTAGCGGGAATCCATGAGCAGTTCTTC
CASSRLAGIHEQFF
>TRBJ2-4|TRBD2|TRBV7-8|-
TGTGCCAGCAGCCCATGGGGTGGGCTAGCGGGCTCCAAAAACATTCAGTACTTC
CASSPWGGLAGSKNIQYF
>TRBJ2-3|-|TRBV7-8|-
TGTGCCAGCAGCTTACTAGGGGGAGCCACAGATACGCAGTATTTT
CASSLLGGATDTQYF
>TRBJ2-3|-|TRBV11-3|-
TGTGCCAGCAGCTCGCCCGGCATGGATACGCAGTATTTT
CASSSPGMDTQYF
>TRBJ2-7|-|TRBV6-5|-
TGTGCCAGCACCCGACAGGACTCCTACGAGCAGTACTTC
CASTRQDSYEQYF
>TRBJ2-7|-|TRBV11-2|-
TGTGCCAGCAGCCCGGGACATTTGGGGCCATCCTACGAGCAGTACTTC
CASSPGHLGPSYEQYF
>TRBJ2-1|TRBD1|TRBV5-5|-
TGTGCCAGCAGTCCTAAGGACAGGGTTGGCAGTGAGCAGTTCTTC
CASSPKDRVGSEQFF
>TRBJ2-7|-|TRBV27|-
TGTGCCAGCAGTTTGAGGGGGTTTTACTACGAGCAGTACTTC
CASSLRGFYYEQYF